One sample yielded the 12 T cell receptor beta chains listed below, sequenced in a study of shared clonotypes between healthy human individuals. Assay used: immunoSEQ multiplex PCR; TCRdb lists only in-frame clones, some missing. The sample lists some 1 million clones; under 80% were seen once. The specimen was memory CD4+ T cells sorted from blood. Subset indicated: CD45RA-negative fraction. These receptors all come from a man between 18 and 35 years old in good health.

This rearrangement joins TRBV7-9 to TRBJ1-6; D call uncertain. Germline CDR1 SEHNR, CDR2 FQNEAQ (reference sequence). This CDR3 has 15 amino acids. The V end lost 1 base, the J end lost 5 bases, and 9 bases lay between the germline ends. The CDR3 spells CASSLDASNNSPLHF. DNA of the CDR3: TGTGCCAGCAGCTTAGATGCCAGTAATAATTCACCCCTCCACTTT.

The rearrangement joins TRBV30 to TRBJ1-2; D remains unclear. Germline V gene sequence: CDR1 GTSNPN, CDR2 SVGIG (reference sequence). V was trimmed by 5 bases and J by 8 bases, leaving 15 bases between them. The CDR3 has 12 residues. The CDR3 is CAWALGLVGYTF. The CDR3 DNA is TGTGCCTGGGCGCTCGGACTCGTCGGCTACACCTTC.

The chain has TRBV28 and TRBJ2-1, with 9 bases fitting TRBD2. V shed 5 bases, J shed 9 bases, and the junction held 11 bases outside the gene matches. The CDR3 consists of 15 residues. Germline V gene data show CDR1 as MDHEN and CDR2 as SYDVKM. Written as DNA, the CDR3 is TGTGCCAGCAGTCCAGCTGGAGCGGGGGGTAGTGAGCAGTTCTTC. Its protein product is CASSPAGAGGSEQFF.

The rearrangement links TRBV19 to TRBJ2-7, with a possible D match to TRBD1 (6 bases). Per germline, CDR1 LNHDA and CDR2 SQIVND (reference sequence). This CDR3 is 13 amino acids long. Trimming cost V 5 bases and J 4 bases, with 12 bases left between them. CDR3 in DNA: TGTGCCAGTAGTGCGAACACAGGGTACGAGCAGTACTTC. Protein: CASSANTGYEQYF.

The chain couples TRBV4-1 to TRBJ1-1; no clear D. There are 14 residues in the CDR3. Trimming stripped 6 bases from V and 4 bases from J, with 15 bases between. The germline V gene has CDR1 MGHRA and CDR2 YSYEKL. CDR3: CASRGPLRGTEAFF. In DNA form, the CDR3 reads TGCGCCAGCAGAGGTCCCTTGCGGGGCACTGAAGCTTTCTTT.

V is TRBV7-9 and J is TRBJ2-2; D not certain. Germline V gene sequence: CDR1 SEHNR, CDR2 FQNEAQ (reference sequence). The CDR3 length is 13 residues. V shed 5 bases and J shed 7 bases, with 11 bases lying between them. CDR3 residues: CASSPASNGELFF. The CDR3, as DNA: TGTGCCAGCAGCCCCGCGAGTAACGGGGAGCTGTTTTTT.

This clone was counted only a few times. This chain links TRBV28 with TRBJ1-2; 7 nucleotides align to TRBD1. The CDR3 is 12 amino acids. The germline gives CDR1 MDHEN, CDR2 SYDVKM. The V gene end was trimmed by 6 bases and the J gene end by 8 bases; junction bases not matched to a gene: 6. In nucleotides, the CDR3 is TGTGCCAGCAGCAGACAGGGTTGGGGCTACACCTTC. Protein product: CASSRQGWGYTF.

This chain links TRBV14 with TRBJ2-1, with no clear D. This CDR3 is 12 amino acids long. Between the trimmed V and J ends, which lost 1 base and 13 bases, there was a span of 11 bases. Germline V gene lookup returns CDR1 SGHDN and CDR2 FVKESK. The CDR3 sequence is CASSQVRSRQFF. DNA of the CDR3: TGTGCCAGCAGCCAAGTTCGCTCTCGACAGTTCTTC.

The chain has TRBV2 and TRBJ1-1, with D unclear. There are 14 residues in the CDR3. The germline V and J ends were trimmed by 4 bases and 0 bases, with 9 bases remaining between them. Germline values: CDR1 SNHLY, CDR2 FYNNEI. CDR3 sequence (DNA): TGTGCCAGCAGTGCCCAGGTAGTGAACACTGAAGCTTTCTTT. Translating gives CASSAQVVNTEAFF.

CDR3 in amino acids: CASRDGTPFSSYNEQFF. Written as DNA, the CDR3 is TGTGCCAGCAGAGACGGGACTCCGTTTAGCTCCTACAATGAGCAGTTCTTC. The chain couples TRBV2 to TRBJ2-1; weak D call: TRBD2 (6 bases). Germline CDR1 reads SNHLY; CDR2 reads FYNNEI. Deletions cut 6 bases from V and 0 bases from J, with 18 bases between. The CDR3 is 17 amino acids.

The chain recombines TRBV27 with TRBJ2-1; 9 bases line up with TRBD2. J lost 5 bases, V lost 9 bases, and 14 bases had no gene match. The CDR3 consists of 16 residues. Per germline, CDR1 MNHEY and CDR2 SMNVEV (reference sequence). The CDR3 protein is CASYSLRTSANNEQFF. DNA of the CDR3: TGTGCCAGTTACTCTTTACGGACTAGCGCCAACAATGAGCAGTTCTTC.

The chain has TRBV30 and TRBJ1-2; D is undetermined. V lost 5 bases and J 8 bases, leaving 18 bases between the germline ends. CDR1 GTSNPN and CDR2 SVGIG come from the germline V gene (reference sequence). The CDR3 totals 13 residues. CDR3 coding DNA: TGTGCCTGGGCGGAGAACCACCTGGGCGGCTACACCTTC. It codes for CAWAENHLGGYTF.